Listed here are 23 T cell receptor beta chains from one sample, sequenced in a study of blood T cell repertoires in COVID-19 (dated by TCRdb to 2020 to 2022). Library creation used the immunoSEQ multiplex PCR assay. TCRdb holds this immuneACCESS table with in-frame rearrangements only. Some clones are missing; in checked studies, unresolved V genes explain under half, and the rest has no known cause. Counted in this sample were some 100,000 clones; around 90% of them appeared once. Roughly 6.5% of the sample comes from the top ten. Sample: peripheral blood. These receptors were obtained from a woman aged 55-70 years with acute or convalescent COVID-19.

The chain carries TRBV4-1 and TRBJ1-2, with a possible D match to TRBD1 (5 bases). Trimming took off 8 bases at V and 8 bases at J, with 15 bases between the two ends. The CDR3 is made up of 12 amino acids. Per the germline V gene, CDR1 is MGHRA and CDR2 is YSYEKL. The CDR3 reads CASRSLGGGYTF. The CDR3 coding sequence is TGCGCCAGCCGTTCCTTGGGGGGAGGCTACACCTTC.

J is TRBJ2-7 and V is TRBV3-1 (or the pseudogene TRBV3-2); 7 bases are a match to TRBD2. The germline V gene has CDR1 LGHDT and CDR2 YNNKEL (reference sequence). V lost 1 base to trimming and J lost 2 bases; unmatched junction nucleotides: 5. This CDR3 has 15 residues. CDR3 residues: CASSQGGGAPYEQYF. Here the CDR3 DNA reads TGTGCCAGCAGCCAAGGGGGGGGAGCCCCCTACGAGCAGTACTTC.

The chain carries TRBV7-2 and TRBJ1-2; 9 bases fit TRBD1. Germline trimming cut 3 bases from V and 4 bases from J; bases unmatched to any gene: 6. Germline V gives CDR1 SGHTA, CDR2 FQGNSA. The length of the CDR3 is 15 residues. CDR3 in DNA: TGTGCCAGCAGCTTCGGGACAGGGTATATCTATGGCTACACCTTC. Translating it yields CASSFGTGYIYGYTF.

This clone is a singleton in its sample. This chain joins TRBV5-6 and TRBJ1-5; weak D call: TRBD1 (5 bases). This CDR3 has 16 amino acids. CDR1 and CDR2 from the germline V gene are SGHDT and YYEEEE. V was shortened by 2 bases and J by 1 base, with 13 bases between the two germline ends. The DNA for the CDR3 is TGTGCCAGCAGCTTAGGACACACGAGGAGCAATCAGCCCCAGCATTTT. Its translation is CASSLGHTRSNQPQHF.

The V gene is TRBV29-1, the J gene TRBJ2-1, with 7 bases identical to TRBD2. The CDR3 is made up of 12 amino acids. The V gene's germline CDR1 is SQVTM and CDR2 ANQGSEA. Trimming cost V 7 bases and J 8 bases; bases outside gene matches: 8. CDR3: CSATRTRDEQFF. The CDR3 DNA sequence: TGCAGCGCCACCAGGACTAGGGATGAGCAGTTCTTC.

This clone came up once. The V call is TRBV27, the J call TRBJ2-2, with 11 bases aligning to TRBD2. Per the germline V gene, CDR1 is MNHEY and CDR2 is SMNVEV (reference sequence). This CDR3 contains 18 residues. The V gene end was trimmed by 3 bases and the J gene end by 1 base; junction bases not matched to a gene: 7. CDR3 DNA: TGTGCCAGCAGTTTTCTAGCGGGAGGAGGAAAGAACACCGGGGAGCTGTTTTTT. Protein: CASSFLAGGGKNTGELFF.

The genes are TRBV3-1 (or the pseudogene TRBV3-2) and TRBJ1-1, with TRBD1 matching 9 bases. V shed 4 bases, J shed 5 bases, and the junction held 2 bases outside the gene matches. CDR1 is LGHDT and CDR2 is YNNKEL in the germline V gene (reference sequence). There are 13 residues in the CDR3. The CDR3 region has the DNA TGTGCCAGCAGCCGACAGGGGGGAACTGAAGCTTTCTTT. This sequence encodes CASSRQGGTEAFF.

This chain links TRBV28 with TRBJ2-2, with 9 nucleotides matching TRBD1. The CDR3 is 17 amino acids. Germline CDR1 is MDHEN and CDR2 is SYDVKM. The trim removed 10 bases at V and 3 bases at J, leaving 15 bases unmatched. The CDR3 loop is CATKPPHRGLDTGELFF. The CDR3 coding sequence is TGTGCCACCAAACCCCCCCACAGGGGGCTAGACACCGGGGAGCTGTTTTTT.

The chain uses TRBV27 and TRBJ1-1; maybe TRBD1 (5 bases). Germline values: CDR1 MNHEY, CDR2 SMNVEV (reference sequence). V lost 5 bases to trimming and J lost 0 bases, with 16 bases between them. The CDR3 spans 16 residues. The CDR3 loop is CASSPLGLSMNTEAFF. Here the CDR3 DNA reads TGTGCCAGCAGTCCCCTGGGGCTTTCAATGAACACTGAAGCTTTCTTT.

The chain recombines TRBV6-1 with TRBJ2-2, with 9 positions matching TRBD2. Trimming at V came to 3 bases and at J to 6 bases, leaving 8 bases not matched to a gene. Germline V gene data show CDR1 as MNHNS and CDR2 as SASEGT. The CDR3 runs to 16 residues. CDR3 sequence: CASSEMASGISGELFF. CDR3 in DNA: TGTGCCAGCAGTGAGATGGCTAGCGGGATTTCCGGGGAGCTGTTTTTT.

The chain couples TRBV6-5 to TRBJ1-5; TRBD1 is a possible D gene (5 bases). The germline V and J ends were trimmed by 8 bases and 7 bases, with 18 bases remaining between them. Germline V CDR1 and CDR2: MNHEY, SVGAGI. This CDR3 has 14 residues. The chain's CDR3 is CASSPGGASQPQHF. In nucleotides, the CDR3 is TGTGCCAGCTCCCCGGGGGGAGCGAGCCAGCCCCAGCATTTT.

CDR3 in amino acids: CASSSPTRINEQFF. The DNA of the CDR3 is TGTGCCAGCAGCTCCCCGACTAGGATCAATGAGCAGTTCTTC. This chain links TRBV7-2 with TRBJ2-1; D might be TRBD2 (6 bases). The length of the CDR3 is 14 residues. V was trimmed by 4 bases and J by 6 bases, leaving 13 bases between them. Germline V CDR1 and CDR2: SGHTA, FQGNSA. The variable domain in full, completed from reference TRBV7-2 and TRBJ2-1, reads GAGVSQSPSNKVTEKGKDVELRCDPISGHTALYWYRQSLGQGLEFLIYFQGNSAPDKSGLPSDRFSAERTGGSVSTLTIQRTQQEDSAVYLCASSSPTRINEQFFGPGTRLTVL.

The chain recombines TRBV5-4 with TRBJ1-2; 8 bases fit TRBD1. Germline lookup yields CDR1 SGHNT and CDR2 YYREEE (reference sequence). Unmatched junction bases numbered 19, after V lost 3 bases and J lost 6 bases. The CDR3 loop spans 18 amino acids. The CDR3 nucleotides are TGTGCCAGCAGCTCTTGGACAACGTTGGACAGGGCAAAAGATGGCTACACCTTC. It yields the protein CASSSWTTLDRAKDGYTF.

The rearrangement links TRBV30 to TRBJ2-1; 8 positions match TRBD2. V was pared by 2 bases and J by 7 bases, with 13 bases of the junction left unmatched. The CDR3 loop spans 16 amino acids. In germline, CDR1 is GTSNPN, CDR2 SVGIG (reference sequence). The CDR3 here is CAWSLSSGRVWNEQFF. CDR3 coding DNA: TGTGCCTGGAGTCTCTCCAGCGGGAGAGTATGGAATGAGCAGTTCTTC.

The rearrangement joins TRBV9 to TRBJ2-2, with a tentative D call TRBD2 (5 bases). The CDR3 has 14 residues. Trimming cost V 5 bases and J 7 bases, with 15 bases left between them. CDR1 is SGDLS, CDR2 YYNGEE, per germline. The CDR3 region has the DNA TGTGCCAGCAGACCTGAGGGTCGTCTCGGGGAGCTGTTTTTT. Its translation: CASRPEGRLGELFF. The full variable domain, in which reference TRBV9 and TRBJ2-2 provide the parts outside the CDR3, is DSGVTQTPKHLITATGQRVTLRCSPRSGDLSVYWYQQSLDQGLQFLIQYYNGEERAKGNILERFSAQQFPDLHSELNLSSLELGDSALYFCASRPEGRLGELFFGEGSRLTVL.

About this clone itself: The same CDR3 arises from other DNA sequences in this sample as well. The chain uses TRBV30 and TRBJ2-1; D is perhaps TRBD2 (6 bases). The V end lost 0 bases, the J end lost 9 bases, and 6 bases lay between the germline ends. From germline, CDR1 is GTSNPN and CDR2 SVGIG (reference sequence). This CDR3 spans 11 amino acids. In DNA form, the CDR3 reads TGTGCCTGGAGTGTCGGGGGTGAGCAGTTCTTC. Translation gives CAWSVGGEQFF.

The chain combines TRBV29-1 with TRBJ1-1, with D unresolved. CDR1 SQVTM and CDR2 ANQGSEA come from the germline V gene. This CDR3 has 12 amino acids. V was clipped by 3 bases and J by 1 base, with 6 bases between them. CDR3 protein: CSVDPRNTEAFF. DNA for the CDR3: TGCAGCGTTGATCCCAGGAACACTGAAGCTTTCTTT.

The rearrangement joins TRBV20-1 to TRBJ2-1, with 9 bases identical to TRBD1. There are 15 residues in the CDR3. Trimming took 3 bases from V and 6 from J; bases not matched to a gene: 9. Germline V gives CDR1 DFQATT, CDR2 SNEGSKA (reference sequence). CDR3 DNA: TGCAGTGCTAGTATCCGCGGGACAGGGCCCAATGAGCAGTTCTTC. This translates into CSASIRGTGPNEQFF.

The J gene is TRBJ1-2, the V gene TRBV30, with D possibly TRBD1 on 5 matching bases. V was clipped by 2 bases and J by 7 bases, with 11 bases between them. The CDR3 spans 12 residues. CDR1 and CDR2 (germline): GTSNPN, SVGIG (reference sequence). CDR3 in DNA: TGTGCCTGGAGTCCAGGGCTCTCTGGCTACACCTTC. It yields the protein CAWSPGLSGYTF.

CDR3 nucleotides: TGTGCCAGCAGCCAGGGACCGCGGGACAGGGGGCGAGAGACCCAGTACTTC. Translation: CASSQGPRDRGRETQYF. The rearrangement links TRBV7-9 to TRBJ2-5; TRBD1 aligns across 12 bases. The germline gives CDR1 SEHNR, CDR2 FQNEAQ (reference sequence). Trimming at V came to 5 bases and at J to 4 bases, leaving 11 bases not matched to a gene. The CDR3 is made up of 17 amino acids.

The chain links TRBV7-2 to TRBJ1-4; a possible D gene is TRBD1 (6 bases). V lost 5 bases to trimming and J lost 7 bases, with 17 bases between them. This CDR3 spans 15 amino acids. Germline V lookup: CDR1 SGHTA, CDR2 FQGNSA. The CDR3 sequence: CASSPSGGRGEKLFF. CDR3 bases: TGTGCCAGCAGCCCCAGCGGGGGGCGGGGTGAAAAACTGTTTTTT.

V and J are TRBV10-2 and TRBJ1-1, with D tentatively TRBD1 (6 bases). The germline CDR1 and CDR2 sequences are WSHSY and SAAADI. With 0 bases removed from V and 1 base from J, the gap between germline ends came to 12 bases. The CDR3 totals 16 residues. CDR3 amino acids: CASSESRGIGNTEAFF. CDR3 nucleotide sequence: TGCGCCAGCAGTGAGTCCAGGGGAATTGGGAACACTGAAGCTTTCTTT.

The chain employs TRBV4-1 and TRBJ2-1; D remains ambiguous. Germline V gene lookup returns CDR1 MGHRA and CDR2 YSYEKL. V lost 0 bases to trimming and J lost 3 bases, with 6 bases between them. This CDR3 is 14 amino acids long. The CDR3 is CASSQDPNYNEQFF. The CDR3, as DNA: TGCGCCAGCAGCCAAGATCCCAACTACAATGAGCAGTTCTTC.